Following are 27 T cell receptor beta chains from one sample sequenced in a study of cytomegalovirus exposure and HLA in healthy donors. The PCR had 60 Vbeta and 13 Jbeta primers. Only in-frame clones appear in the TCRdb table, and some are missing; sequencing was by immunoSEQ multiplex PCR. The data hold about 59,000 clones, with about 86% observed a single time. Sample: PBMCs. The receptors derive from a man aged 35 to 55 in good health and CMV-seronegative.

The genes are TRBV21-1 and TRBJ1-3; TRBD1 reflects the table's D call only, with no check against the DNA. TRBV21-1 is marked as a pseudogene. This CDR3 spans 18 amino acids. Here the CDR3 DNA reads TGTGCCAGCAGCAAAAAATCAACAGGGAAACACTCTGGAAACACCATATATTTT. Amino acids: CASSKKSTGKHSGNTIYF.

This clone appeared a single time. V usage is TRBV30 and J usage is TRBJ1-6; 8 positions agree with TRBD1. With 2 bases clipped from V and 6 bases from J, the junction kept 6 bases outside the gene matches. The CDR3 extends over 15 amino acids. CDR1 is GTSNPN, CDR2 SVGIG, per germline (reference sequence). The chain's CDR3 is CAWSPPTGVNSPLHF. CDR3 nucleotides: TGTGCCTGGAGTCCCCCGACAGGGGTTAATTCACCCCTCCACTTT.

For this clone: A junction end diverges from the germline sequence, so it may reflect a read error. The V call is TRBV11-2, the J call TRBJ2-5; TRBD1 matches at 11 bases. This CDR3 has 16 amino acids. Looked up from germline, CDR1 is SGHAT and CDR2 is FQNNGV. CDR3 residues: CASSLYYRDRGENQYF. In DNA form, the CDR3 reads TGTGCCAGCAGCCTCTATTATCGGGACAGGGGGGAGAACCAGTACTTC. The full variable domain, completed using reference TRBV11-2 and TRBJ2-5, is EAGVAQSPRYKIIEKRQSVAFWCNPISGHATLYWYQQILGQGPKLLIQFQNNGVVDDSQLPKDRFSAERLKGVDSTLKIQPAKLEDSAVYLCASSLYYRDRGENQYFGPGTRLLVL.

The rearrangement joins TRBV25-1 to TRBJ2-5, with 7 positions matching TRBD2. CDR3 length equals 17 residues. Germline V CDR1 and CDR2: MGHDK, SYGVNS. The V gene end was trimmed by 5 bases and the J gene end by 1 base; junction bases not matched to a gene: 13. DNA for the CDR3: TGTGCCAGCAGTCTCCGGGAGGCCACGAAACTCCAAGAGACCCAGTACTTC. Translation: CASSLREATKLQETQYF.

Here the CDR3 DNA reads TGTGCCAGCAGCGTAGGTCTGGGAGGACTACAGGGGGACGGCACAGATACGCAGTATTTT. It yields the protein CASSVGLGGLQGDGTDTQYF. This chain connects TRBV9 to TRBJ2-3; TRBD1 matches 8 bases. The germline CDR1 and CDR2 sequences are SGDLS and YYNGEE. The CDR3 is 20 amino acids. V was pared by 0 bases and J by 1 base, with 16 bases of the junction left unmatched.

The J gene is TRBJ2-3, the V gene TRBV28, with D perhaps TRBD2 (6 bases). The CDR3 totals 14 residues. The V and J ends lost 3 bases and 3 bases respectively, with 10 bases between them. Per germline, CDR1 MDHEN and CDR2 SYDVKM. CDR3 amino acids: CASSLGGLTDTQYF. DNA of the CDR3: TGTGCCAGCAGTTTGGGGGGTCTAACAGATACGCAGTATTTT.

The genes are TRBV18 and TRBJ1-5, with D possibly TRBD1 on 6 matching bases. Germline V gene sequence: CDR1 KGHSH, CDR2 LQKENI. The ends were cut back, 8 bases at V and 7 bases at J, with 12 bases in the middle. The CDR3 totals 12 residues. The CDR3 sequence is CASTGFGQPQHF. CDR3 DNA: TGTGCCAGCACAGGGTTCGGCCAGCCCCAGCATTTT.

The chain is built from TRBV14 and TRBJ2-7; 7 nucleotides align to TRBD2. The CDR3 is made up of 15 amino acids. Germline lookup yields CDR1 SGHDN and CDR2 FVKESK. The junction had 7 bases not matched to a gene; V was cut back by 0 bases and J by 5 bases. CDR3 residues: CASSQEAGDLDEQYF. DNA of the CDR3: TGTGCCAGCAGCCAAGAGGCGGGAGATCTGGACGAGCAGTACTTC.

For the CDR3, the DNA is TGTGCCAGCAGCTCTTCCGGACAGGGGGCCGGGGAGCTGTTTTTT. This gives the protein CASSSSGQGAGELFF. The rearrangement joins TRBV7-2 to TRBJ2-2; TRBD1 matches at 10 bases. Germline V gene sequence: CDR1 SGHTA, CDR2 FQGNSA. The CDR3 is 15 residues long. V shed 4 bases and J 6 bases; nucleotides not matched to a gene: 5.

V is TRBV4-3 and J is TRBJ2-5; 11 bases line up with TRBD2. V lost 0 bases to trimming and J lost 5 bases; unmatched junction nucleotides: 5. Germline V gene lookup returns CDR1 LGHNA and CDR2 YSLEER. The CDR3 is 16 amino acids. The CDR3 nucleotides read TGCGCCAGCAGCCAAGATCGACTAGCGGGGATGGAGACCCAGTACTTC. Amino acids: CASSQDRLAGMETQYF.

This CDR3 reads CASRPDGTSGSDTQYF. The DNA for the CDR3 is TGTGCCAGCAGACCAGACGGGACTAGCGGGAGTGATACGCAGTATTTT. The chain links TRBV7-2 to TRBJ2-3; 14 bases are shared with TRBD2. The CDR3 extends over 16 amino acids. Germline CDR1 and CDR2: SGHTA and FQGNSA. Losses at the gene ends were 6 bases for V and 6 bases for J; bases not matched to a gene: 8.

The chain combines TRBV7-6 with TRBJ2-2; D remains unclear. The CDR3 is 16 residues long. Trimming pared 1 base from V and 2 bases from J, leaving 11 bases between. Per the germline V gene, CDR1 is SGHVS and CDR2 is FNYEAQ. DNA of the CDR3: TGTGCCAGCAGCTTAGGGTCCAGGAAAAACACCGGGGAGCTGTTTTTT. Protein sequence: CASSLGSRKNTGELFF.

The chain recombines TRBV27 with TRBJ2-2; D is ambiguous. V lost 1 base and J lost 4, with 4 bases in between. From germline, CDR1 is MNHEY and CDR2 SMNVEV (reference sequence). This CDR3 comprises 13 residues. In DNA form, the CDR3 reads TGTGCCAGCAGTTTATGGGCCACCGGGGAGCTGTTTTTT. Protein sequence: CASSLWATGELFF.

The chain couples TRBV7-2 to TRBJ2-2; the D gene is possibly TRBD1 (5 bases). V was cut by 4 bases and J by 4 bases, with 13 bases left in between. Germline V gene data show CDR1 as SGHTA and CDR2 as FQGNSA. The CDR3 length is 15 residues. For the CDR3, the DNA is TGTGCCAGCAGCTATGCCAGGGTTGCCACCGGGGAGCTGTTTTTT. Translation gives CASSYARVATGELFF.

V usage is TRBV29-1 and J usage is TRBJ2-3; no reliable D call. CDR1 is SQVTM and CDR2 is ANQGSEA in the germline V gene. The CDR3 extends over 11 amino acids. V was shortened by 3 bases and J by 4 bases, with 5 bases between the two germline ends. CDR3 protein: CSVDRSDTQYF. The CDR3 region has the DNA TGCAGCGTTGATCGTTCAGATACGCAGTATTTT.

The gene calls are TRBV2 and TRBJ2-1; TRBD2 matches at 9 bases. With 6 bases clipped from V and 5 bases from J, the junction kept 8 bases outside the gene matches. The length of the CDR3 is 15 residues. Germline assignment: CDR1 SNHLY and CDR2 FYNNEI. CDR3 protein: CASRVLAGVNNEQFF. CDR3 DNA: TGTGCCAGCAGAGTTTTAGCGGGGGTTAACAATGAGCAGTTCTTC.

V and J are TRBV25-1 and TRBJ1-6, with D possibly matching TRBD1 (6 bases). The germline gives CDR1 MGHDK, CDR2 SYGVNS. The V and J ends lost 3 bases and 7 bases respectively, with 13 bases between them. This CDR3 has 15 amino acids. The CDR3 DNA sequence: TGTGCCAGCAGTGACCACACAGGGCGCAATTCACCCCTCCACTTT. Amino acid sequence: CASSDHTGRNSPLHF.

V gene TRBV10-3 combines with J gene TRBJ1-5; 8 nucleotides align to TRBD1. Germline CDR1 and CDR2: ENHRY and SYGVKD. V dropped 0 bases and J dropped 4; count of bases not matched to a gene: 5. The CDR3 spans 16 residues. For the CDR3, the DNA is TGTGCCATCAGTGAGTCGGCAGGGGGCTATAATCAGCCCCAGCATTTT. Its protein product is CAISESAGGYNQPQHF.

This chain connects TRBV5-4 to TRBJ2-5, with no clear D. CDR1 SGHNT and CDR2 YYREEE come from the germline V gene (reference sequence). The CDR3 is 16 residues long. The V gene lost 4 bases and the J gene lost 3 bases, with 19 bases spanning the gap. The CDR3 here is CASSDARRIEEETQYF. The CDR3 nucleotides read TGTGCCAGCAGCGACGCCCGGCGGATAGAAGAAGAGACCCAGTACTTC.

The DNA of the CDR3 is TGTGCCAGCAGCTTGGGGACTAGTTTCTCAGATACGCAGTATTTT. Amino acids: CASSLGTSFSDTQYF. The chain couples TRBV7-6 to TRBJ2-3, with TRBD2 matching 8 bases. V lost 3 bases and J lost 4; bases outside the gene matches: 6. This CDR3 contains 15 residues. Germline CDR1 and CDR2: SGHVS and FNYEAQ.

The chain recombines TRBV10-3 with TRBJ2-1; TRBD1 aligns across 8 bases. The germline CDR1 and CDR2 sequences are ENHRY and SYGVKD. With 6 bases clipped from V and 2 bases from J, the junction kept 3 bases outside the gene matches. The length of the CDR3 is 14 residues. CDR3 nucleotide sequence: TGTGCCATCAGCTGGGACAGGACCTACAATGAGCAGTTCTTC. Residues: CAISWDRTYNEQFF.

Here the CDR3 DNA reads TGCGCCAGCAGGAGAACAGGGGATAATTCACCCCTCCACTTT. Amino acid sequence: CASRRTGDNSPLHF. This chain connects TRBV5-1 to TRBJ1-6; 7 bases agree with TRBD1. With 5 bases clipped from V and 5 bases from J, the junction kept 4 bases outside the gene matches. The CDR3 covers 14 residues. Germline V gene sequence: CDR1 SGHRS, CDR2 YFSETQ.

With regard to this clone: This specimen includes other DNA sequences encoding the same CDR3. This chain joins TRBV6-5 and TRBJ2-1; 7 nucleotides match TRBD1. Germline loops: CDR1 MNHEY, CDR2 SVGAGI. V lost 6 bases, J lost 4 bases, and 3 bases stayed unmatched. The CDR3 runs to 13 residues. The CDR3 protein is CASRLDRYNEQFF. The CDR3 nucleotides are TGTGCCAGCAGGTTGGACAGGTACAATGAGCAGTTCTTC.

The V call is TRBV18, the J call TRBJ2-1; 10 nucleotides agree with TRBD1. CDR1 and CDR2 from the germline V gene are KGHSH and LQKENI. The J segment lost 4 bases and the V segment lost 1 base, leaving 4 bases of the junction unmatched. The CDR3 is 16 amino acids. The CDR3 is CASSPLGTGEYNEQFF. The CDR3 nucleotides are TGTGCCAGCTCACCACTGGGGACAGGGGAGTACAATGAGCAGTTCTTC. Variable domain in full (rest from reference TRBV18 and TRBJ2-1): NAGVMQNPRHLVRRRGQEARLRCSPMKGHSHVYWYRQLPEEGLKFMVYLQKENIIDESGMPKERFSAEFPKEGPSILRIQQVVRGDSAAYFCASSPLGTGEYNEQFFGPGTRLTVL.

This chain connects TRBV7-3 to TRBJ2-2; 7 nucleotides agree with TRBD2. The V segment lost 6 bases and the J segment 6 bases; nucleotides outside the gene matches: 7. CDR1 and CDR2 from the germline V gene are SGHTA and FQGTGA. There are 14 residues in the CDR3. The CDR3 protein is CASSPSGLAGELFF. CDR3 bases: TGTGCCAGCAGTCCATCAGGACTAGCCGGGGAGCTGTTTTTT.

The rearrangement uses TRBV6-5 and TRBJ2-3; 8 bases align to TRBD2. Trimming cost V 2 bases and J 3 bases; bases outside gene matches: 7. In germline, CDR1 is MNHEY, CDR2 SVGAGI. The CDR3 has 16 residues. The CDR3 region is CASSYGAGAVTDTQYF. The CDR3 region has the DNA TGTGCCAGCAGTTACGGAGCGGGGGCGGTAACAGATACGCAGTATTTT.

This sequence joins TRBV11-3 and TRBJ2-1; 11 bases map to TRBD2. V was pared by 0 bases and J by 9 bases, with 10 bases of the junction left unmatched. In germline, CDR1 is SGHNT, CDR2 YENEEA. The CDR3 has 17 amino acids. Written as DNA, the CDR3 is TGTGCCAGCAGCTTAGACCGCGGGCTAGCGGGGGGCCGTGAGCAGTTCTTC. Protein sequence: CASSLDRGLAGGREQFF.